Detailed here is one T cell receptor (beta chain). No antigen is known for it. The PCR used 60 Vbeta and 13 Jbeta primers. Original data processing: An analysis performed later counted 60 million to 90 million unique TCR beta chains (around 10 million of them shared). Using immunoSEQ multiplex PCR, the repertoire was profiled, and TCRdb retains in-frame clones only, with some absent. The D gene and trimming were derived from the DNA, and the V and J assignments and clone size from that table. Its table records around 150,000 clones. The sample comes from a study of cytomegalovirus exposure and HLA in healthy donors. This CDR3 has 15 residues. Looked up from germline, CDR1 is LNHDA and CDR2 is SQIVND (reference sequence). V lost 5 bases, J lost 0 bases, and 13 bases lay in between. Study-wide findings and caveats: Investigators reported 150 to 200 TCR beta chains as tied to cytomegalovirus. What a later analysis showed was that several of the most significant clusters appeared linked to common viral pathogens. A later analysis linked a missense DCLRE1C variant to TCR beta V- and J-gene trimming.

Source material: PBMCs. V gene TRBV19 combines with J gene TRBJ1-1, with TRBD1 as a possible D gene (6 bases). The sequence derives from a woman aged 55-70 years in good health and CMV-seronegative. CDR3 in amino acids: CASSSDSSMNTEAFF. CDR3 bases: TGTGCCAGTAGTTCGGACAGCTCCATGAACACTGAAGCTTTCTTT.